This T cell receptor (beta chain) was recorded in a study of T cell changes during pregnancy in multiple sclerosis. This clone has only a few counts. Method: immunoSEQ multiplex PCR; TCRdb's copy keeps in-frame clones and lacks some. The sample carries over 70,000 clones, 85% to 95% recorded once. The CDR3 totals 12 residues. V lost 3 bases and J lost 9, with 6 bases in between. From germline, CDR1 is SNHLY and CDR2 FYNNEI. The specimen comprised peripheral blood, sampled in the first trimester of pregnancy. J is TRBJ1-6 and V is TRBV2; no firm D call. The TCR was taken from a female donor in good health, enrolled as a control in a pregnancy study. Here the CDR3 reads CASSDESSPLHF. In nucleotides, the CDR3 is TGTGCCAGCAGTGATGAGAGTTCACCCCTCCACTTT.